This T cell receptor beta chain was obtained from a study of T cells after yellow fever vaccination. Study outcomes and limitations: Reappearance after the booster was observed for most primary-vaccination clones (96% CD4, less than 90% CD8).

Trimming stripped 1 base from V and 2 bases from J, with 9 bases between. CDR3 length: 14 amino acids. The germline V gene has CDR1 SGHRS and CDR2 YFSETQ. In regard to this clonotype: What it binds is not known.

A single record per CDR3 protein comes from TCRdb applying MiXCR to the 5' RACE reads. The sample yields 350,000 to 450,000 distinct CDR3 sequences, approximately 18% seen once. The chain is built from TRBV5-1 and TRBJ1-1; D is possibly TRBD1 (5 bases). The TCR comes from a man between 18 and 35 years old who received the YFV17D yellow fever vaccine. The input for sequencing was PBMCs, taken before the yellow fever booster vaccination. In nucleotides, the CDR3 is TGCGCCAGCAGCTTGTCAGGGAGTAACACTGAAGCTTTCTTT. Translation: CASSLSGSNTEAFF.